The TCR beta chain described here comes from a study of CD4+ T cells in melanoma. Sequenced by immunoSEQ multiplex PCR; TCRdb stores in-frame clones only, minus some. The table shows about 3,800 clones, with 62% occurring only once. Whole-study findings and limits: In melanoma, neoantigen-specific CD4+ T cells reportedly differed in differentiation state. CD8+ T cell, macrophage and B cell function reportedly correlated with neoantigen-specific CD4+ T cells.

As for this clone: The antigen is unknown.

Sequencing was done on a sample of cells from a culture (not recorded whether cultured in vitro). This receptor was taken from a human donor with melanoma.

The CDR3 DNA follows: TGTGCCAGCAGTTTAGCGGTTAGGGAAAAACTGTTTTTT. It codes for CASSLAVREKLFF. The rearrangement links TRBV28 to TRBJ1-4; the D is unclear. This CDR3 contains 13 residues. The germline V gene encodes CDR1 MDHEN and CDR2 SYDVKM. V dropped 2 bases and J dropped 8 bases, with 9 bases sitting between them.